The clone carrying this T cell receptor (beta chain) showed up just a few times. Its target is unknown. The record originates from a study of beta chain features in type 1 diabetes. General study findings and limits: Type 1 diabetes patients showed a moderate but significant shortening of TCRB CDR3s in all four CD4+ subsets.

TCRB transcripts that were expressed got sequenced, as all of the isolated RNA had been reverse transcribed. Clones were read by immunoSEQ multiplex PCR, and TCRdb kept only the in-frame ones, dropping some. Among 500,000 to 800,000 clones listed, under 15% were seen once. This clonotype was obtained from a man aged 25-45 years with type 1 diabetes. Sequenced input: naive CD4+ T cells from blood.

The CDR3 region is CAWIPGQGMSGYTF. In DNA, the CDR3 is TGTGCCTGGATACCGGGACAGGGAATGAGTGGCTACACCTTC. This chain links TRBV30 with TRBJ1-2, with 9 bases aligning to TRBD1. The germline gives CDR1 GTSNPN, CDR2 SVGIG (reference sequence). After removal of 4 bases from V and 7 bases from J, the junction contained 10 bases not matched to a gene. The CDR3 extends over 14 amino acids. The full variable domain, with the rest looked up from reference TRBV30 and TRBJ1-2, is SQTIHQWPATLVQPVGSPLSLECTVEGTSNPNLYWYRQAAGRGLQLLFYSVGIGQISSEVPQNLSASRPQDRQFILSSKKLLLSDSGFYLCAWIPGQGMSGYTFGSGTRLTVV.